Shown below are 23 T cell receptor beta chains from a single sample sequenced in a study of regulatory T cells in long-lasting Graves disease. The sample's time point: newly diagnosed GD, antithyroid drugs for less than 3 months. After RNA was extracted from PBMCs, the TCR library was made from it. The authors built TCR beta libraries using iRepertoire HTBI primers and Arm-PCR of CDR3 regions. Using its own MiXCR run on the multiplex PCR reads, TCRdb lists one record per CDR3 protein. The table includes more than 450,000 distinct CDR3 sequences, about 16% detected once. This sample also belongs to another study, concerning T cells in Graves' hyperthyroidism and ophthalmopathy.

Sequenced material: peripheral blood mononuclear cells (PBMCs), taken at new diagnosis, from a patient treated with antithyroid drugs. The receptors come from a man in his forties with Graves disease.

This clonotype was picked up many times. The chain combines TRBV24-1 with TRBJ2-6; tentative D call: TRBD2 (6 bases). V lost 4 bases to trimming and J lost 4 bases, with 10 bases between them. The CDR3 has 15 residues. Germline CDR1 is KGHDR and CDR2 is SFDVKD. The DNA of the CDR3 is TGTGCCACCAGTGAGGAGGGGACCGGGGCCAACGTCCTGACTTTC. Translation gives CATSEEGTGANVLTF.

This clonotype was seen a handful of times. V gene TRBV12-5 combines with J gene TRBJ2-1; D not certain. V was trimmed by 6 bases and J by 0 bases, leaving 9 bases between them. The CDR3 is 14 amino acids. The V gene's germline CDR1 is LGHNT and CDR2 FRNRAP. CDR3 nucleotides: TGTGCTAGTGGCACGCCGAGCTCCTACAATGAGCAGTTCTTC. Amino acids: CASGTPSSYNEQFF.

This clonotype was counted ten times or more. This sequence joins TRBV20-1 and TRBJ1-5; a possible D gene is TRBD1 (5 bases). The V end was cut by 0 bases, the J end by 7 bases, with 16 bases between. The CDR3 covers 15 residues. In germline, CDR1 is DFQATT, CDR2 SNEGSKA (reference sequence). The CDR3 here is CSAREGSRVGQPQHF. CDR3 DNA: TGCAGTGCTAGAGAGGGGAGCAGGGTTGGGCAGCCCCAGCATTTT.

This clonotype was seen at least ten times. Here the CDR3 DNA reads TGTGCCTGGAGTGGGGGGTCCTCATTGGCCCAGTACTTC. It yields the protein CAWSGGSSLAQYF. The genes are TRBV30 and TRBJ2-5; D possibly uses TRBD1 or TRBD2 (5 bases each). Germline CDR1 and CDR2: GTSNPN and SVGIG (reference sequence). Trimming cost V 1 base and J 9 bases, with 15 bases left between them. The CDR3 has 13 residues.

This clonotype was seen many times. The chain carries TRBV27 and TRBJ2-1; D is possibly TRBD2 (5 bases). The V end lost 4 bases, the J end lost 9 bases, and 13 bases lay between the germline ends. From germline, CDR1 is MNHEY and CDR2 SMNVEV (reference sequence). The CDR3 consists of 13 residues. The chain's CDR3 is CASSSPARAEQFF. The CDR3 region has the DNA TGTGCCAGCAGTTCCCCGGCGCGGGCTGAGCAGTTCTTC.

The rearrangement uses TRBV15 and TRBJ2-1; 8 bases agree with TRBD2. Losses at the gene ends were 0 bases for V and 10 bases for J; bases not matched to a gene: 8. The germline gives CDR1 LNHNV, CDR2 YYDKDF (reference sequence). This CDR3 comprises 15 residues. The CDR3: CATSRELAGGGEQFF. The DNA of the CDR3 is TGTGCCACCAGCAGAGAACTGGCGGGAGGAGGAGAGCAGTTCTTC.

J is TRBJ2-7 and V is TRBV9; 8 bases fit TRBD1. Germline CDR1 reads SGDLS; CDR2 reads YYNGEE. The ends lost 4 bases at V and 1 base at J; junction bases unmatched: 7. The CDR3 contains 15 residues. The CDR3 bases are TGTGCCAGCAGCCCTCGGACAGGGAATTCCTACGAGCAGTACTTC. The encoded protein is CASSPRTGNSYEQYF.

This clonotype was counted many times. This sequence joins TRBV2 and TRBJ2-7; 8 bases are shared with TRBD2. CDR1 and CDR2 (germline): SNHLY, FYNNEI. J gave up 4 bases and V 5 bases, and 13 bases lay outside the gene matches. CDR3 length: 16 amino acids. The CDR3 spells CASSRDLGLAGYEQYF. The CDR3 DNA reads TGTGCCAGCAGTCGAGATCTAGGACTAGCAGGATACGAGCAGTACTTC.

The chain is built from TRBV2 and TRBJ2-3; the D call may be TRBD1 or TRBD2 (6 bases each). The V and J ends lost 2 bases and 2 bases respectively, with 11 bases between them. The length of the CDR3 is 15 residues. In germline, CDR1 is SNHLY, CDR2 FYNNEI. The CDR3 here is CASSERGALTDTQYF. CDR3 DNA: TGTGCCAGCAGTGAAAGGGGGGCCCTCACAGATACGCAGTATTTT.

This clonotype has only a few counts. The V gene is TRBV27, the J gene TRBJ1-2; no clear D. Germline V gene sequence: CDR1 MNHEY, CDR2 SMNVEV (reference sequence). The CDR3 length is 14 residues. V was clipped by 2 bases and J by 1 base, with 8 bases between them. The CDR3 nucleotides read TGTGCCAGCAGTTTAACACCATTTAACTATGGCTACACCTTC. This sequence encodes CASSLTPFNYGYTF.

A word on this clonotype: An end of the junction does not agree with germline; a read error may underlie this. The gene calls are TRBV2 and TRBJ2-7; 7 bases are a match to TRBD1. The CDR3 loop spans 11 amino acids. The germline CDR1 and CDR2 sequences are SNHLY and FYNNEI. CDR3 sequence (DNA): TGTGCCAGCAGCAACAGGGGCGAGCAGCACTTC. Protein product: CASSNRGEQHF. Using reference TRBV2 and TRBJ2-7 for the parts outside the CDR3, the full variable domain is EPEVTQTPSHQVTQMGQEVILRCVPISNHLYFYWYRQILGQKVEFLVSFYNNEISEKSEIFDDQFSVERPDGSNFTLKIRSTKLEDSAMYFCASSNRGEQHFGPGTRLTVT.

This clonotype came up many times. The rearrangement links TRBV5-1 to TRBJ2-5; 8 bases fit TRBD2. Germline CDR1 SGHRS, CDR2 YFSETQ. The CDR3 extends over 16 amino acids. After removal of 1 base from V and 2 bases from J, the junction contained 7 bases not matched to a gene. The CDR3 reads CASSLSTSGTQETQYF. Here the CDR3 DNA reads TGCGCCAGCAGCTTGTCAACTAGCGGAACTCAAGAGACCCAGTACTTC. The whole variable domain, filled in from reference TRBV5-1 and TRBJ2-5, reads KAGVTQTPRYLIKTRGQQVTLSCSPISGHRSVSWYQQTPGQGLQFLFEYFSETQRNKGNFPGRFSGRQFSNSRSEMNVSTLELGDSALYLCASSLSTSGTQETQYFGPGTRLLVL.

This clonotype was picked up a small number of times. This chain joins TRBV6-5 and TRBJ2-7, with 7 bases matching TRBD1. CDR1 MNHEY and CDR2 SVGAGI come from the germline V gene. The J segment lost 3 bases and the V segment lost 2 bases, leaving 1 base of the junction unmatched. The CDR3 sequence is 13 residues long. This CDR3 is CASSYGDSYEQYF. The CDR3 coding sequence is TGTGCCAGCAGTTACGGGGACAGCTACGAGCAGTACTTC.

This clonotype came up many times. A much larger clone differs from this one at a single base, so this may be a read error. V is TRBV4-1 and J is TRBJ2-2; no firm D call. The CDR3 contains 12 residues. From germline, CDR1 is MGHRA and CDR2 YSYEKL. CDR3 DNA sequence: TGTGCCAGCAGCCCCAGCACCGGGGAGCTGTTTTTT. Its protein product is CASSPSTGELFF.

This clonotype was observed many times. This chain joins TRBV28 and TRBJ1-1; TRBD1 agrees at 9 bases. J gave up 7 bases and V 2 bases, and 5 bases lay outside the gene matches. The CDR3 consists of 14 residues. Germline loops: CDR1 MDHEN, CDR2 SYDVKM. The CDR3 here is CASSLGTGRIEAFF. DNA of the CDR3: TGTGCCAGCAGTTTAGGGACAGGGAGAATTGAAGCTTTCTTT.

The J gene is TRBJ1-4, the V gene TRBV27, with D maybe TRBD1 (5 bases). Trimming took 6 bases from V and 3 from J, leaving 14 bases between them. Germline CDR1 MNHEY, CDR2 SMNVEV (reference sequence). The CDR3 runs 15 residues. The CDR3 nucleotides read TGTGCCAGCAGCAATCGAGGGGACCCTAATGAAAAACTGTTTTTT. It specifies CASSNRGDPNEKLFF.

The chain uses TRBV19 and TRBJ2-2; unclear D gene. This CDR3 has 15 residues. Trimming cost V 4 bases and J 0 bases, with 9 bases left between them. CDR1 is LNHDA, CDR2 SQIVND, per germline (reference sequence). CDR3 bases: TGTGCCAGTAGTACCACGTTACCGAACACCGGGGAGCTGTTTTTT. This translates into CASSTTLPNTGELFF.

In this sample, this clonotype turned up many times. CDR3 region: CASNPQTGGGYEQYF. CDR3 nucleotides: TGTGCCAGCAACCCCCAGACAGGGGGAGGTTACGAGCAGTACTTC. The chain couples TRBV2 to TRBJ2-7; 9 bases line up with TRBD1. The CDR3 is made up of 15 amino acids. Trimming at V came to 7 bases and at J to 4 bases, leaving 11 bases not matched to a gene. CDR1 and CDR2 (germline): SNHLY, FYNNEI.

Ten or more counts support this clonotype. J is TRBJ1-5 and V is TRBV6-2 or TRBV6-3; D may be TRBD1 (6 bases). Germline CDR1 and CDR2: MNHEY and SVGEGT. The CDR3 has 14 residues. Between the trimmed V and J ends, which lost 3 bases and 6 bases, there was a span of 12 bases. The CDR3 region is CASSYGQGRQPQHF. DNA for the CDR3: TGTGCCAGCAGTTATGGGCAGGGGCGTCAGCCCCAGCATTTT.

At least ten counts were recorded for this clonotype. V gene TRBV6-2 or TRBV6-3 combines with J gene TRBJ2-3; TRBD1 aligns across 11 bases. The CDR3 extends over 16 amino acids. The V segment lost 6 bases and the J segment 3 bases; nucleotides outside the gene matches: 8. The V gene's germline CDR1 is MNHEY and CDR2 SVGEGT. DNA of the CDR3: TGTGCCAGCAGGGAGCGGACAGGGGGCGCGACAGATACGCAGTATTTT. Translation: CASRERTGGATDTQYF.

This clonotype was seen a handful of times. This chain connects TRBV25-1 to TRBJ1-6; D perhaps matches TRBD1 (6 bases). The ends were cut back, 1 base at V and 9 bases at J, with 13 bases in the middle. CDR1 is MGHDK, CDR2 SYGVNS, per germline. The CDR3 length is 15 residues. CDR3 coding DNA: TGTGCCAGCAGTGAATGGGGGGGCGGCCCTTCACCCCTCCACTTT. Its translation: CASSEWGGGPSPLHF.

This clonotype was recorded many times. The chain is built from TRBV7-9 and TRBJ1-2; D possibly corresponds to TRBD1 (5 bases). Germline CDR1 and CDR2: SEHNR and FQNEAQ (reference sequence). The CDR3 consists of 14 residues. V was shortened by 5 bases and J by 3 bases, with 13 bases between the two germline ends. The CDR3 DNA reads TGTGCCAGCAGCCGAGAGGGGAGTTACTATGGCTACACCTTC. As protein: CASSREGSYYGYTF.

This chain connects TRBV9 to TRBJ2-1; perhaps TRBD2 as D (5 bases). Trimming took off 0 bases at V and 9 bases at J, with 13 bases between the two ends. The length of the CDR3 is 14 residues. Germline CDR1 is SGDLS and CDR2 is YYNGEE. CDR3 sequence reads: CASSVEGGLGEQFF. CDR3 DNA: TGTGCCAGCAGCGTAGAAGGTGGACTGGGTGAGCAGTTCTTC. Using reference TRBV9 and TRBJ2-1 for the parts outside the CDR3, the full variable domain is DSGVTQTPKHLITATGQRVTLRCSPRSGDLSVYWYQQSLDQGLQFLIQYYNGEERAKGNILERFSAQQFPDLHSELNLSSLELGDSALYFCASSVEGGLGEQFFGPGTRLTVL.